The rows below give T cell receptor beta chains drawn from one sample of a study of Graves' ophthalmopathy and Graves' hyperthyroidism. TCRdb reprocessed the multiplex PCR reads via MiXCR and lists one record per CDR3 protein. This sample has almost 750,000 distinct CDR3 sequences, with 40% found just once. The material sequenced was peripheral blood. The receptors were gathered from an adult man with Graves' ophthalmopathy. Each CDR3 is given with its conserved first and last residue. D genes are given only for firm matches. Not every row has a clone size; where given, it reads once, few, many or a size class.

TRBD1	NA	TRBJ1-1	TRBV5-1	CASSLINRGSTEAFF	TGTGCCAGCAGCTTGATAAACAGGGGATCCACTGAAGCTTTCTTT
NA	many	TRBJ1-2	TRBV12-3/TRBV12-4	CASSFRESNYGYTF	TGTGCCAGCAGTTTCAGGGAGTCTAACTATGGCTACACCTTC
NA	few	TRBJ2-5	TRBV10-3	CASTPTDQETQYF	TGTGCCAGCACCCCGACAGACCAAGAGACCCAGTACTTC
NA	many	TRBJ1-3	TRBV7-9	CASSLQGSGNTIYF	TGTGCCAGCAGTCTACAGGGATCTGGAAACACCATATATTTT
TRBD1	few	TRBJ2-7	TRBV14	CASSQSGRGPSYEQYF	TGTGCCAGCAGCCAAAGTGGAAGGGGGCCGTCCTACGAGCAGTACTTC
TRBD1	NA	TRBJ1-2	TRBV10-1	CASSDSTGNYGYTF	TGCGCCAGCAGTGACTCGACAGGGAACTATGGCTACACCTTC
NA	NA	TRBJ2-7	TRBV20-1	CGARSSGSYEQYF	TGCGGTGCTAGGTCAAGTGGCTCCTACGAGCAGTACTTC
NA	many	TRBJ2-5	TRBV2	CASSRETQETQYF	TGTGCCAGCAGCAGGGAAACGCAGGAGACCCAGTACTTC
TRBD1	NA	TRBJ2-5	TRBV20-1	CSARSRQGQPQYF	TGCAGTGCTCGGAGTCGACAGGGGCAGCCCCAGTACTTC
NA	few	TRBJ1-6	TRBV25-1	CASSFIRGSNSPLHF	TGTGCCAGCAGTTTTATTCGGGGAAGTAATTCACCCCTCCACTTT
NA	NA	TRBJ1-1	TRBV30	CAWTPKHSMNTEAFF	TGTGCCTGGACCCCAAAGCACAGCATGAACACTGAAGCTTTCTTT
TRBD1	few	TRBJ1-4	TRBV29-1	CAWGRGQDEKLFF	TGTGCCTGGGGACGCGGACAGGATGAAAAACTGTTTTTT
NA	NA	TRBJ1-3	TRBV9	CASSVWTSGNTIYF	TGTGCCAGCAGCGTTTGGACTTCTGGAAACACCATATATTTT
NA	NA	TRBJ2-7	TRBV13	CASSTQVRERLGYEQYF	TGTGCCAGCAGCACCCAGGTTAGAGAGCGGTTGGGCTACGAGCAGTACTTC
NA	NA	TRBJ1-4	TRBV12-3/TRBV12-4	CASSTRLQGGEKLFF	TGTGCCAGCAGTACGAGGTTACAGGGAGGCGAAAAACTGTTTTTT
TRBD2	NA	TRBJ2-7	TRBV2	CASRGGGDEQYF	TGTGCCAGCAGGGGGGGGGGAGACGAGCAGTACTTC
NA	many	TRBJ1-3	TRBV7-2	CASSPNTNTIYF	TGTGCCAGCAGCCCCAATACAAACACCATATATTTT
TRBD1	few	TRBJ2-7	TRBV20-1	CSAQTGADEQYF	TGCAGTGCCCAGACAGGGGCCGACGAGCAGTACTTC
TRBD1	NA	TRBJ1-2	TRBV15	CATSRGGTGGYTF	TGTGCCACCAGCAGAGGTGGGACAGGGGGCTACACCTTC
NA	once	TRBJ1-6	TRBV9	CASSVGGAPLHF	TGTGCCAGCAGCGTAGGAGGGGCACCCCTCCACTTT
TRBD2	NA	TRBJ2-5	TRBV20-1	CSARDRLAGGPMTQYF	TGCAGTGCTAGAGATCGCCTAGCGGGAGGGCCCATGACCCAGTACTTC
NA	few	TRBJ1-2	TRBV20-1	CSALGTKNYGYTF	TGCAGTGCACTCGGGACTAAGAACTATGGCTACACCTTC
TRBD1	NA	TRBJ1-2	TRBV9	CASSGQGGFGYTF	TGTGCCAGCAGCGGACAGGGCGGTTTTGGCTACACCTTC
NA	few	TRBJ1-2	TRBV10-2	CASSYKGGYTF	TGTGCCAGCAGTTACAAGGGGGGCTACACCTTC
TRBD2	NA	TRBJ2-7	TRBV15	CATSRKGLSGGVRTYEQYF	TGTGCCACCAGCAGAAAAGGCCTTAGCGGGGGGGTCCGCACCTACGAGCAGTACTTC
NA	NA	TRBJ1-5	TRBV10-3	CAISDSGYSNQPQHF	TGTGCCATCAGTGACTCCGGGTATAGCAATCAGCCCCAGCATTTT
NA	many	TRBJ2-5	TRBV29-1	CSVEAAGLGQETQYF	TGCAGCGTTGAGGCGGCAGGGCTCGGCCAAGAGACCCAGTACTTC
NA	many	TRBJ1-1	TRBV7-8	CASSLTGVGTEAFF	TGTGCCAGCAGCCTCACGGGGGTTGGCACTGAAGCTTTCTTT
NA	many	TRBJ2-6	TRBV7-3	CASSSHSGANVLTF	TGTGCCAGCAGCTCCCACTCTGGGGCCAACGTCCTGACTTTC
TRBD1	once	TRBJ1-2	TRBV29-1	CSVEGDRELRGYTF	TGCAGCGTTGAAGGGGACAGGGAACTTCGTGGCTACACCTTC
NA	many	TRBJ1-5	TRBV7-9	CASSSTMTNQPQHF	TGTGCCAGCAGCTCTACCATGACGAATCAGCCCCAGCATTTT